Below are 17 T cell receptor beta chains sequenced from a single sample in a study of blood T cell repertoires in COVID-19. Libraries were prepared by immunoSEQ multiplex PCR; TCRdb keeps only in-frame clonotypes and omits some of them. The sample includes 55,000 to 90,000 clones, around 83% of them seen just once. The sequencing input was peripheral blood. These receptors were collected from a woman of 80 years or more with active or convalescent COVID-19.

The CDR3: CASRAPGQKNSPLHF. CDR3 coding DNA: TGTGCCAGCAGGGCCCCGGGACAGAAGAATTCACCCCTCCACTTT. V gene TRBV6-5 combines with J gene TRBJ1-6; 7 bases fit TRBD1. V lost 6 bases and J lost 7; bases outside the gene matches: 9. Germline-derived CDR1 and CDR2 are MNHEY and SVGAGI. There are 15 residues in the CDR3.

This CDR3 reads CASSYPTGVNTDTQYF. The CDR3 nucleotides are TGTGCCAGCAGCTATCCGACAGGGGTCAACACAGATACGCAGTATTTT. The J gene is TRBJ2-3, the V gene TRBV7-9; 8 bases agree with TRBD1. Germline loops: CDR1 SEHNR, CDR2 FQNEAQ (reference sequence). Unmatched junction bases numbered 8, after V lost 4 bases and J lost 2 bases. CDR3 length equals 16 residues.

The chain carries TRBV2 and TRBJ1-3; weak D call: TRBD1 (6 bases). CDR1 and CDR2 (germline): SNHLY, FYNNEI. Trimming cost V 4 bases and J 0 bases, with 10 bases left between them. The CDR3 is 15 amino acids. The CDR3 is CASSGGGVSGNTIYF. The CDR3 nucleotides are TGTGCCAGCAGTGGAGGGGGGGTCTCTGGAAACACCATATATTTT.

J is TRBJ1-2 and V is TRBV7-9; D unclear. Germline V gives CDR1 SEHNR, CDR2 FQNEAQ (reference sequence). Trimming took 2 bases from V and 6 from J, leaving 13 bases between them. The CDR3 spans 14 residues. The CDR3 DNA follows: TGTGCCAGCAGCTTAAACACTCAAGGAGATGGCTACACCTTC. This sequence encodes CASSLNTQGDGYTF.

The chain links TRBV7-2 to TRBJ1-4; tentatively, D is TRBD1 (5 bases). Germline V CDR1 and CDR2: SGHTA, FQGNSA. This CDR3 has 15 residues. V was cut by 5 bases and J by 0 bases, with 10 bases left in between. CDR3 sequence: CASSVDSATNEKLFF. For the CDR3, the DNA is TGTGCCAGCAGCGTAGACAGTGCAACTAATGAAAAACTGTTTTTT. Together with reference TRBV7-2 and TRBJ1-4, the CDR3 gives the full variable domain: GAGVSQSPSNKVTEKGKDVELRCDPISGHTALYWYRQSLGQGLEFLIYFQGNSAPDKSGLPSDRFSAERTGGSVSTLTIQRTQQEDSAVYLCASSVDSATNEKLFFGSGTQLSVL.

The V and J genes are TRBV5-6 and TRBJ1-1; no reliable D call. The CDR3 has 13 amino acids. The V end lost 4 bases, the J end lost 0 bases, and 7 bases lay between the germline ends. Germline loops: CDR1 SGHDT, CDR2 YYEEEE. The CDR3 DNA sequence: TGTGCCAGCAGCCGAGACATGAACACTGAAGCTTTCTTT. This gives the protein CASSRDMNTEAFF.

This clone was counted a single time. The chain recombines TRBV30 with TRBJ2-5, with D perhaps matching TRBD1 (6 bases). Trimming removed 7 bases from V and 0 bases from J, with 12 bases in between. The CDR3 is made up of 13 amino acids. CDR1 and CDR2 from the germline V gene are GTSNPN and SVGIG (reference sequence). The CDR3 sequence is CASTQGNQETQYF. In DNA form, the CDR3 reads TGTGCCTCCACACAGGGTAACCAAGAGACCCAGTACTTC.

This clone occurred once. V usage is TRBV28 and J usage is TRBJ2-1, with 9 bases matching TRBD2. After removal of 3 bases from V and 8 bases from J, the junction contained 11 bases not matched to a gene. Germline CDR1 and CDR2: MDHEN and SYDVKM. This CDR3 contains 16 residues. CDR3 residues: CASSFRAGGPHDEQFF. The CDR3 region has the DNA TGTGCCAGCAGTTTCCGAGCGGGGGGACCTCATGATGAGCAGTTCTTC.

This sequence joins TRBV6-5 and TRBJ1-1, with 10 nucleotides matching TRBD1. The germline V gene encodes CDR1 MNHEY and CDR2 SVGAGI. V dropped 5 bases and J dropped 3; count of bases not matched to a gene: 6. This CDR3 region has 15 residues. CDR3 amino acids: CASSRDRGGYTEAFF. Written as DNA, the CDR3 is TGTGCCAGCAGTCGGGACAGGGGAGGGTACACTGAAGCTTTCTTT.

The genes are TRBV5-4 and TRBJ2-1, with 8 positions matching TRBD1. The trim removed 4 bases at V and 2 bases at J, leaving 8 bases unmatched. Germline-derived CDR1 and CDR2 are SGHNT and YYREEE (reference sequence). This CDR3 contains 16 residues. For the CDR3, the DNA is TGTGCCAGCAGCCCTGGATCAGGGGGCCCCTACAATGAGCAGTTCTTC. Amino acids: CASSPGSGGPYNEQFF.

V and J are TRBV19 and TRBJ1-4; unclear D gene. The germline V and J ends were trimmed by 6 bases and 8 bases, with 10 bases remaining between them. This CDR3 has 12 amino acids. CDR1 LNHDA and CDR2 SQIVND come from the germline V gene (reference sequence). CDR3 amino acids: CASRLTHEKLFF. The CDR3 nucleotides read TGTGCCAGTAGACTGACACACGAAAAACTGTTTTTT.

The rearrangement links TRBV7-2 to TRBJ1-1; D is possibly TRBD1 (5 bases). V shed 5 bases and J shed 3 bases, with 10 bases lying between them. The germline V gene encodes CDR1 SGHTA and CDR2 FQGNSA. This CDR3 is 13 amino acids long. CDR3 loop: CASSQIGDTEAFF. The CDR3, as DNA: TGTGCCAGCAGCCAGATAGGGGACACTGAAGCTTTCTTT.

The rearrangement links TRBV5-1 to TRBJ2-3, with a tentative D call TRBD1 (6 bases). Per germline, CDR1 SGHRS and CDR2 YFSETQ. The CDR3 has 15 residues. V was pared by 0 bases and J by 2 bases, with 10 bases between. As DNA, the CDR3 is TGCGCCAGCAGCTTGGAGAACAGGGCCACAGATACGCAGTATTTT. It is translated as CASSLENRATDTQYF.

The rearrangement links TRBV7-2 to TRBJ1-5; D is perhaps TRBD1 (6 bases). This CDR3 spans 14 amino acids. Trimming took 3 bases from V and 5 from J, leaving 11 bases between them. The germline CDR1 and CDR2 sequences are SGHTA and FQGNSA. The CDR3 DNA sequence: TGTGCCAGCAGCTTTCGGGACAATCATCAGCCCCAGCATTTT. It yields the protein CASSFRDNHQPQHF.

There are a few counts of this clone. The rearrangement uses TRBV4-3 and TRBJ2-3; 8 nucleotides line up with TRBD2. Germline assignment: CDR1 LGHNA and CDR2 YSLEER. The CDR3 totals 18 residues. Germline trimming cut 0 bases from V and 4 bases from J; bases unmatched to any gene: 12. DNA of the CDR3: TGCGCCAGCAGCCAAGACGGGGAGGCGGGGGGAGGTGCAGATACGCAGTATTTT. It yields the protein CASSQDGEAGGGADTQYF.

This chain connects TRBV9 to TRBJ2-3; 10 bases line up with TRBD2. Germline V gives CDR1 SGDLS, CDR2 YYNGEE. This CDR3 comprises 17 residues. V shed 3 bases, J shed 0 bases, and the junction held 7 bases outside the gene matches. CDR3 residues: CASSEVAGGLSTDTQYF. CDR3 nucleotide sequence: TGTGCCAGCAGCGAGGTAGCGGGGGGTCTCAGCACAGATACGCAGTATTTT.

The chain couples TRBV7-9 to TRBJ2-3, with 11 bases that match TRBD2. CDR3 length equals 14 residues. CDR1 is SEHNR and CDR2 is FQNEAQ in the germline V gene (reference sequence). Unmatched junction bases numbered 2, after V lost 5 bases and J lost 4 bases. Here the CDR3 DNA reads TGTGCCAGCAGCATGACTAGCGGGGCAGATACGCAGTATTTT. Its translation: CASSMTSGADTQYF.